These 27 T cell receptor beta chains came from one sample sequenced in a study of blood T cell repertoires in COVID-19. Using immunoSEQ multiplex PCR, the repertoire was profiled, and TCRdb retains in-frame clones only, with some absent. In the table there are about 28,000 clones, 75% to 90% of which are singletons. Sequencing was done on a sample of peripheral blood. The receptors shown here come from a human donor with acute or convalescent COVID-19. The donor label of this sample is uncertain.

This clone was found a few times. The chain links TRBV7-8 to TRBJ2-1; 10 bases map to TRBD2. The CDR3 contains 16 residues. Germline V lookup: CDR1 SGHVS, CDR2 FQNEAQ. V dropped 1 base and J dropped 5; count of bases not matched to a gene: 5. The CDR3: CASSLVGSGGNNEQFF. The CDR3 region has the DNA TGTGCCAGCAGCTTAGTTGGTAGCGGGGGGAACAATGAGCAGTTCTTC.

The V gene is TRBV10-3, the J gene TRBJ2-2; D is uncertain. V was pared by 9 bases and J by 4 bases, with 15 bases between. The CDR3 length is 14 residues. The germline CDR1 and CDR2 sequences are ENHRY and SYGVKD. DNA for the CDR3: TGTGCCATGAAAGAGCCCACCGGCACCGGGGAGCTGTTTTTT. Amino acid sequence: CAMKEPTGTGELFF.

V gene TRBV25-1 combines with J gene TRBJ2-1; possibly TRBD1 for D (5 bases). The CDR3 length is 17 residues. Germline loops: CDR1 MGHDK, CDR2 SYGVNS. Trimming shortened V by 1 base and J by 8 bases, and 21 bases separated the two germline ends. The CDR3 sequence is CASSESPWSGAVDEQFF. The CDR3 region has the DNA TGTGCCAGCAGTGAATCCCCCTGGTCTGGGGCAGTCGATGAGCAGTTCTTC. The variable domain in full, completed from reference TRBV25-1 and TRBJ2-1, reads EADIYQTPRYLVIGTGKKITLECSQTMGHDKMYWYQQDPGMELHLIHYSYGVNSTEKGDLSSESTVSRIRTEHFPLTLESARPSHTSQYLCASSESPWSGAVDEQFFGPGTRLTVL.

The chain joins TRBV7-3 to TRBJ2-7, with 9 nucleotides matching TRBD1. CDR1 is SGHTA, CDR2 FQGTGA, per germline. CDR3 length: 15 residues. Trimming took 5 bases from V and 2 from J; bases not matched to a gene: 7. The CDR3 loop is CASSQQGARTYEQYF. As DNA, the CDR3 is TGTGCCAGCAGCCAACAGGGGGCCCGGACCTACGAGCAGTACTTC. The whole variable domain, filled in from reference TRBV7-3 and TRBJ2-7, reads GAGVSQTPSNKVTEKGKYVELRCDPISGHTALYWYRQSLGQGPEFLIYFQGTGAADDSGLPNDRFFAVRPEGSVSTLKIQRTERGDSAVYLCASSQQGARTYEQYFGPGTRLTVT.

This chain connects TRBV7-6 to TRBJ1-4, with D unresolved. V was shortened by 4 bases and J by 0 bases, with 15 bases between the two germline ends. Germline CDR1 reads SGHVS; CDR2 reads FNYEAQ. The CDR3 length is 17 residues. The CDR3 region has the DNA TGTGCCAGCAGCTCCCCTTACCGGGGAGCAACTAATGAAAAACTGTTTTTT. It specifies CASSSPYRGATNEKLFF. The full variable domain, completed using reference TRBV7-6 and TRBJ1-4, is GAGVSQSPRYKVTKRGQDVALRCDPISGHVSLYWYRQALGQGPEFLTYFNYEAQQDKSGLPNDRFSAERPEGSISTLTIQRTEQRDSAMYRCASSSPYRGATNEKLFFGSGTQLSVL.

This rearrangement joins TRBV6-1 to TRBJ2-7, with TRBD2 as a possible D gene (5 bases). V gave up 2 bases and J gave up 2 bases, with 13 bases separating them. Per germline, CDR1 MNHNS and CDR2 SASEGT. CDR3 length: 15 amino acids. The CDR3 DNA reads TGTGCCAGCAGTGAATCCGGGAATATCGCCTACGAGCAGTACTTC. Protein sequence: CASSESGNIAYEQYF.

The chain links TRBV19 to TRBJ1-2; D is unresolved. The CDR3 sequence is 11 residues long. V lost 5 bases to trimming and J lost 8 bases, with 9 bases between them. The germline gives CDR1 LNHDA, CDR2 SQIVND (reference sequence). The CDR3 sequence is CASSASGGYTF. CDR3 in DNA: TGTGCCAGTAGTGCCAGCGGGGGCTACACCTTC. The variable domain in full, with the rest retrieved from reference TRBV19 and TRBJ1-2, is DGGITQSPKYLFRKEGQNVTLSCEQNLNHDAMYWYRQDPGQGLRLIYYSQIVNDFQKGDIAEGYSVSREKKESFPLTVTSAQKNPTAFYLCASSASGGYTFGSGTRLTVV.

In this sample, this clone turned up once. The chain has TRBV7-9 and TRBJ2-2; D is uncertain. The CDR3 is 13 residues long. In germline, CDR1 is SEHNR, CDR2 FQNEAQ (reference sequence). Trimming removed 8 bases from V and 7 bases from J, with 14 bases in between. Here the CDR3 reads CASLSQALGELFF. CDR3 bases: TGTGCCAGCCTAAGCCAGGCCCTCGGGGAGCTGTTTTTT.

V is TRBV19 and J is TRBJ1-2; 7 bases align to TRBD1. Germline V gene lookup returns CDR1 LNHDA and CDR2 SQIVND (reference sequence). The CDR3 contains 14 residues. V dropped 5 bases and J dropped 5; count of bases not matched to a gene: 8. The CDR3 here is CASSPKGQIYGYTF. CDR3 nucleotides: TGTGCCAGTAGTCCCAAGGGACAGATATATGGCTACACCTTC. Full variable domain (missing parts from reference TRBV19 and TRBJ1-2): DGGITQSPKYLFRKEGQNVTLSCEQNLNHDAMYWYRQDPGQGLRLIYYSQIVNDFQKGDIAEGYSVSREKKESFPLTVTSAQKNPTAFYLCASSPKGQIYGYTFGSGTRLTVV.

The chain recombines TRBV6-2 or TRBV6-3 with TRBJ2-5, with 15 bases identical to TRBD2. The CDR3 runs 18 residues. Germline V lookup: CDR1 MNHEY, CDR2 SVGEGT. The J segment lost 0 bases and the V segment lost 0 bases, leaving 2 bases of the junction unmatched. The CDR3 region has the DNA TGTGCCAGCAGTTACTCGGGGACTAGCGGGAGGTACCAAGAGACCCAGTACTTC. Protein product: CASSYSGTSGRYQETQYF.

The chain has TRBV7-2 and TRBJ1-3; 10 nucleotides match TRBD1. CDR3 length: 15 residues. V was clipped by 4 bases and J by 6 bases; unmatched bases: 6. Germline CDR1 SGHTA, CDR2 FQGNSA. In DNA, the CDR3 is TGTGCCAGCAGCTCGGGGACAGGGGTTGTAAACACCATATATTTT. Protein sequence: CASSSGTGVVNTIYF. Filled out from reference TRBV7-2 and TRBJ1-3, the complete variable domain reads GAGVSQSPSNKVTEKGKDVELRCDPISGHTALYWYRQSLGQGLEFLIYFQGNSAPDKSGLPSDRFSAERTGGSVSTLTIQRTQQEDSAVYLCASSSGTGVVNTIYFGEGSWLTVV.

V usage is TRBV7-9 and J usage is TRBJ1-2, with D maybe TRBD1 (6 bases). The V and J ends lost 8 bases and 0 bases respectively, with 16 bases between them. Germline V gene data show CDR1 as SEHNR and CDR2 as FQNEAQ (reference sequence). The CDR3 length is 15 residues. CDR3: CASQYPGDANYGYTF. CDR3 nucleotides: TGTGCCAGCCAATACCCAGGGGACGCTAACTATGGCTACACCTTC.

V gene TRBV2 combines with J gene TRBJ1-5; tentatively, D is TRBD1 (6 bases). The V end lost 6 bases, the J end lost 7 bases, and 22 bases lay between the germline ends. The germline V gene encodes CDR1 SNHLY and CDR2 FYNNEI. This CDR3 is 16 amino acids long. The CDR3 bases are TGTGCCAGCAGGGACCATTACAACAGGGAGTACCAGCCCCAGCATTTT. Its translation: CASRDHYNREYQPQHF.

The CDR3 region has the DNA TGTGCCATCTCAAAAGATCTAGCGGCTGAGCAGTTCTTC. It encodes CAISKDLAAEQFF. This chain links TRBV10-3 with TRBJ2-1; 7 bases fit TRBD2. This CDR3 has 13 residues. Germline V gene sequence: CDR1 ENHRY, CDR2 SYGVKD. V lost 8 bases to trimming and J lost 9 bases; unmatched junction nucleotides: 10.

The chain combines TRBV7-9 with TRBJ2-3; 11 bases are a match to TRBD2. The CDR3 loop spans 17 amino acids. The germline V gene encodes CDR1 SEHNR and CDR2 FQNEAQ (reference sequence). V dropped 3 bases and J dropped 0; count of bases not matched to a gene: 5. DNA for the CDR3: TGTGCCAGCAGCTTCAGCGGGACTAGCGGTAGCACAGATACGCAGTATTTT. This gives the protein CASSFSGTSGSTDTQYF.

The CDR3 bases are TGTGCCAGCAGCTCGGGAGGGCTCAGGAACATTCAGTACTTC. It specifies CASSSGGLRNIQYF. The chain employs TRBV7-2 and TRBJ2-4, with 8 bases identical to TRBD2. Germline CDR1 SGHTA, CDR2 FQGNSA. This CDR3 contains 14 residues. V trimming: 4 bases; J trimming: 7 bases; junction bases outside the gene matches: 6.

The chain links TRBV6-2 or TRBV6-3 to TRBJ2-7; TRBD2 matches 8 bases. This CDR3 is 14 amino acids long. J gave up 1 base and V 4 bases, and 3 bases lay outside the gene matches. Germline loops: CDR1 MNHEY, CDR2 SVGEGT. The CDR3 sequence is CASSLTSGSYEQYF. The CDR3 DNA is TGTGCCAGCAGTTTAACTAGCGGATCCTACGAGCAGTACTTC.

V usage is TRBV5-1 and J usage is TRBJ2-7; 8 bases map to TRBD1. Germline CDR1 SGHRS, CDR2 YFSETQ. This CDR3 comprises 14 residues. V lost 2 bases and J lost 8; bases outside the gene matches: 9. Here the CDR3 DNA reads TGCGCCAGCAGCTTCTCGCCGGGACAGGAAAAGCAGTACTTC. Its protein product is CASSFSPGQEKQYF.

The chain couples TRBV7-8 to TRBJ1-2; unclear D gene. Trimming stripped 0 bases from V and 3 bases from J, with 8 bases between. The CDR3 is 14 residues long. Germline V gene lookup returns CDR1 SGHVS and CDR2 FQNEAQ. As DNA, the CDR3 is TGTGCCAGCAGCTTAGCTACGGTTCACTATGGCTACACCTTC. Translation gives CASSLATVHYGYTF.

V is TRBV6-1 and J is TRBJ1-2, with TRBD1 as a possible D gene (5 bases). The V and J ends lost 2 bases and 5 bases respectively, with 12 bases between them. The CDR3 is 14 amino acids. In germline, CDR1 is MNHNS, CDR2 SASEGT. In DNA form, the CDR3 reads TGTGCCAGCAGTGAATTTCAGGGTTCGTATGGCTACACCTTC. This translates into CASSEFQGSYGYTF.

The V gene is TRBV27, the J gene TRBJ1-1, with 8 positions matching TRBD1. The CDR3 runs 12 residues. Germline assignment: CDR1 MNHEY and CDR2 SMNVEV (reference sequence). After removal of 5 bases from V and 11 bases from J, the junction contained 7 bases not matched to a gene. CDR3 nucleotides: TGTGCCAGCAGTCAAGACAGGGGTCGGGCTTTCTTT. Translating it yields CASSQDRGRAFF.

This sequence joins TRBV6-2 or TRBV6-3 and TRBJ2-7, with a weak D call TRBD1 (6 bases). This CDR3 is 12 amino acids long. Germline CDR1 reads MNHEY; CDR2 reads SVGEGT. Trimming took 6 bases from V and 4 from J, leaving 10 bases between them. The CDR3 bases are TGTGCCAGCAGCCTCCAGGGGTACGAGCAGTACTTC. Translation gives CASSLQGYEQYF.

This chain uses TRBV6-1 with TRBJ2-4, with 10 bases fitting TRBD1. Germline values: CDR1 MNHNS, CDR2 SASEGT. Trimming took 4 bases from V and 0 from J; bases not matched to a gene: 9. This CDR3 has 18 amino acids. This chain's CDR3 is CASSALGTGVLAKNIQYF. CDR3 DNA: TGTGCCAGCAGTGCCCTCGGGACAGGGGTTCTAGCCAAAAACATTCAGTACTTC.

This chain links TRBV7-9 with TRBJ2-5; TRBD2 matches at 8 bases. After removal of 3 bases from V and 5 bases from J, the junction contained 8 bases not matched to a gene. CDR1 is SEHNR and CDR2 is FQNEAQ in the germline V gene (reference sequence). CDR3 length equals 15 residues. The CDR3 DNA follows: TGTGCCAGCAGCTTGGGGACTAGGGGTGGGGAGACCCAGTACTTC. It is translated as CASSLGTRGGETQYF.

V gene TRBV30 combines with J gene TRBJ1-1; D is undetermined. From germline, CDR1 is GTSNPN and CDR2 SVGIG (reference sequence). V was clipped by 4 bases and J by 4 bases, with 10 bases between them. The CDR3 totals 12 residues. The CDR3 DNA sequence: TGTGCCTGGACCCCGGGGTCCACTGAAGCTTTCTTT. This gives the protein CAWTPGSTEAFF.

The CDR3 region is CASSRLPPPGNTIYF. The DNA for the CDR3 is TGTGCCAGCAGCCGTCTTCCTCCCCCCGGAAACACCATATATTTT. The V and J genes are TRBV11-2 and TRBJ1-3; D is undetermined. CDR1 and CDR2 (germline): SGHAT, FQNNGV. V was clipped by 5 bases and J by 4 bases, with 15 bases between them. The CDR3 is 15 amino acids.

V is TRBV7-8 and J is TRBJ2-3, with 15 nucleotides matching TRBD2. Germline CDR1 SGHVS, CDR2 FQNEAQ. This CDR3 contains 19 residues. With V trimmed by 5 bases and J by 0 bases, 9 bases remained unmatched. The CDR3 reads CASSITPGLAGGSTDTQYF. CDR3 nucleotides: TGTGCCAGCAGCATAACCCCGGGACTAGCGGGGGGAAGCACAGATACGCAGTATTTT.